The clone carrying this T cell receptor beta chain was observed once. The sample is drawn from a study of blood T cell repertoires in COVID-19. Original methodology: Scientists estimated how many nucleated cells there were by amplifying reference gene primers. TCRdb's table, derived via immunoSEQ multiplex PCR, lists solely in-frame clones and lacks some. Clone size and the V and J calls come from that table; the DNA yielded D and trimming. The sample has a few hundred thousand clones; 80% to 90% are singletons. The receptor was isolated from a woman between 50 and 59 years old who had recovered from COVID-19. The source material was peripheral blood.

In DNA form, the CDR3 reads TGTGCCACCCGAGGGGGGGCGGGAGGGCCCTTCGGCACAGATACGCAGTATTTT. Amino acid sequence: CATRGGAGGPFGTDTQYF. The genes are TRBV10-3 and TRBJ2-3; 9 bases are shared with TRBD2. Germline V gene data show CDR1 as ENHRY and CDR2 as SYGVKD. V was clipped by 10 bases and J by 1 base; unmatched bases: 18. The CDR3 is 18 amino acids.